This is a list of T cell receptor beta chains from one sample in a study of patients and donors after allogeneic stem cell transplantation. TCRdb re-derived calls from the RT-PCR reads in MiXCR, one entry per CDR3 protein. The sample includes 150,000 to 200,000 distinct CDR3 sequences, about 30% seen only once; the top ten take around 3.2%. The sample was blood, either unsorted or a sorted T cell fraction (not recorded which). The receptors were sampled from a human donor who was either an allogeneic HSCT recipient or a stem cell or donor lymphocyte infusion donor (not recorded which). It is not recorded whose cells these are; they may come from a transplant donor. The CDR3 runs from the conserved cysteine through the conserved F or W. Fields, in order: V gene, D gene, J gene, clone size, CDR3 protein, CDR3 DNA. D genes are given only for firm matches. Size values are once, few and many counts, or a class for expanded clones, and some rows have none.

>TRBV20-1|.|TRBJ1-5|few
CSARFKGTYQPQHF
TGCAGTGCTAGGTTCAAGGGGACTTATCAGCCCCAGCATTTT
>TRBV6-2/TRBV6-3|.|TRBJ1-1|.
CASSYSRKNTEAFF
TGTGCCAGCAGCTACTCCCGTAAGAACACTGAAGCTTTCTTT
>TRBV19|TRBD1|TRBJ1-1|many
CASKDRANTEAFF
TGTGCCAGTAAGGACAGGGCGAACACTGAAGCTTTCTTT
>TRBV10-3|.|TRBJ2-1|.
CAISEEGPSSYNEQFF
TGTGCCATCAGTGAAGAGGGACCAAGCTCCTACAATGAGCAGTTCTTC
>TRBV7-6|.|TRBJ1-4|few
CASSLGPALTGKLFF
TGTGCCAGCAGCTTAGGCCCGGCCCTAACAGGAAAACTGTTTTTT
>TRBV12-3/TRBV12-4|TRBD1|TRBJ1-1|many
CASRLQGLEAFF
TGTGCCAGCAGGTTACAGGGGCTTGAAGCTTTCTTT
>TRBV6-1|.|TRBJ1-2|.
CASSVGFANYGYTF
TGTGCCAGCAGCGTAGGGTTTGCGAACTATGGCTACACCTTC
>TRBV12-3/TRBV12-4|TRBD1|TRBJ1-1|.
CASSFWGTGGTEAFF
TGTGCCAGCAGTTTTTGGGGGACAGGGGGTACTGAAGCTTTCTTT
>TRBV20-1|.|TRBJ2-7|few
CSARGREF
TGCAGTGCTAGGGGACGGGAATTC
>TRBV7-9|.|TRBJ1-1|few
CASSLGRASFF
TGTGCCAGCAGCTTGGGGAGGGCCTCTTTCTTT
>TRBV3-1|.|TRBJ2-5|few
CASRPTRVQETQYF
TGTGCCAGCAGACCCACTCGGGTCCAAGAGACCCAGTACTTC
>TRBV7-2|.|TRBJ2-1|.
CASSPPGFSLNEQFF
TGTGCCAGCAGCCCCCCTGGGTTCTCATTGAATGAGCAGTTCTTC
>TRBV25-1|.|TRBJ2-2|.
CASSKQGAGELFF
TGTGCCAGCAGTAAGCAGGGAGCCGGGGAGCTGTTTTTT
>TRBV7-2|.|TRBJ1-4|.
CASSGRGARNEKLFF
TGTGCCAGCAGCGGGCGGGGGGCCCGTAATGAAAAACTGTTTTTT
>TRBV4-1|TRBD2|TRBJ2-3|.
CASSPGLAGDLYTQYF
TGCGCCAGCAGCCCGGGACTAGCGGGAGATTTATATACGCAGTATTTT
>TRBV10-3|.|TRBJ2-1|.
CAISASVDYNEQFF
TGTGCCATCAGTGCAAGCGTAGACTACAATGAGCAGTTCTTC
>TRBV5-1|.|TRBJ2-1|many
CASSSRTALLYNEQFF
TGCGCCAGCAGCTCCAGGACAGCCCTCCTTTACAATGAGCAGTTCTTC
>TRBV4-3|.|TRBJ2-1|.
CASSQGLQEIPYEQFF
TGCGCCAGCAGCCAAGGGTTACAGGAGATCCCATATGAGCAGTTCTTC
>TRBV7-9|.|TRBJ1-5|few
CASSLGDAFNQPQHF
TGTGCCAGCAGCTTGGGCGACGCGTTTAATCAGCCCCAGCATTTT
>TRBV12-3/TRBV12-4|TRBD1|TRBJ1-5|few
CASSWAGGGNQPQHF
TGTGCCAGCAGTTGGGCAGGGGGCGGCAATCAGCCCCAGCATTTT
>TRBV12-3/TRBV12-4|.|TRBJ2-2|few
CASSFLGGRTGELFF
TGTGCCAGCAGTTTCCTTGGAGGAAGGACCGGGGAGCTGTTTTTT
>TRBV5-6|.|TRBJ1-4|many
CASSFDQASEKLFF
TGTGCCAGCAGCTTTGATCAGGCCAGTGAAAAACTGTTTTTT
>TRBV29-1|.|TRBJ1-5|.
CSVGYGGQPQHF
TGCAGCGTGGGGTATGGGGGTCAGCCCCAGCATTTT
>TRBV4-2|.|TRBJ2-7|.
CASSQSNTNEQYF
TGTGCCAGCAGCCAAAGTAATACTAACGAGCAGTACTTC
>TRBV15|.|TRBJ1-5|.
CATSRHQGQPQHF
TGTGCCACCAGCAGACACCAGGGCCAGCCCCAGCATTTT
>TRBV5-1|.|TRBJ2-1|few
CASSWDPRDEQFF
TGCGCCAGCAGCTGGGACCCCAGGGATGAGCAGTTCTTC
>TRBV20-1|TRBD1|TRBJ1-5|.
CSARAGGTGDPQPQHF
TGCAGTGCTAGGGCCGGCGGGACAGGGGACCCTCAGCCCCAGCATTTT
>TRBV6-5|.|TRBJ2-1|.
CASSYSYRDNEQFF
TGTGCCAGCAGTTACTCGTACCGGGATAATGAGCAGTTCTTC
>TRBV4-2|.|TRBJ2-7|.
CASSQDLSAGAYEQYF
TGTGCCAGCAGCCAAGACCTCTCCGCCGGGGCTTACGAGCAGTACTTC
>TRBV6-5|.|TRBJ2-5|.
CASSYGPPETQYF
TGTGCCAGCAGTTACGGCCCGCCAGAGACCCAGTACTTC
>TRBV24-1|TRBD1|TRBJ2-1|few
CATSSDRGNEQFF
TGTGCCACCAGTTCGGACAGGGGAAATGAGCAGTTCTTC
>TRBV7-9|.|TRBJ2-5|.
CASTLLGLETQYF
TGTGCCAGCACCCTACTGGGACTAGAGACCCAGTACTTC
>TRBV10-3|.|TRBJ2-1|.
CAISESGRGGNNEQFF
TGTGCCATCAGTGAGTCTGGAAGGGGGGGAAACAATGAGCAGTTCTTC
>TRBV4-2|.|TRBJ1-1|few
CASSQGAQENTEAFF
TGTGCCAGCAGCCAGGGCGCCCAGGAGAACACTGAAGCTTTCTTT
>TRBV20-1|.|TRBJ2-4|.
CSARIDIQYF
TGCAGTGCTAGAATAGACATTCAGTACTTC
>TRBV7-9|TRBD2|TRBJ2-1|once
CASSSGLAGGNEQFF
TGTGCCAGCAGCTCCGGACTAGCAGGAGGCAATGAGCAGTTCTTC
>TRBV6-5|TRBD2|TRBJ2-7|.
CASSYQRERNEQYF
TGTGCCAGCAGTTACCAGCGGGAGCGGAACGAGCAGTACTTC
>TRBV6-4|TRBD2|TRBJ2-1|.
CASSRRDGRAYSYNEQFF
TGTGCCAGCAGCCGGCGGGATGGGAGGGCCTACTCCTACAATGAGCAGTTCTTC
>TRBV6-5|.|TRBJ1-5|few
CASSYSAQPQHF
TGTGCCAGCAGTTACTCGGCGCAGCCCCAGCATTTT
>TRBV10-2|.|TRBJ1-2|few
CASSGGLVFGYTF
TGCGCCAGCAGTGGGGGCCTCGTATTTGGCTACACCTTC
>TRBV5-1|.|TRBJ2-6|.
CASRTQSSGANVLTF
TGCGCCAGCAGAACACAGAGCTCTGGGGCCAACGTCCTGACTTTC
>TRBV28|.|TRBJ1-6|.
CASRWSGIHSPLHF
TGTGCCAGCAGATGGTCAGGGATACATTCACCCCTCCACTTT
>TRBV29-1|.|TRBJ1-2|.
CSVGSFYGYTF
TGCAGCGTTGGATCTTTCTATGGCTACACCTTC
>TRBV12-3/TRBV12-4|TRBD2|TRBJ2-1|.
CASTVSGRSNEQFF
TGTGCCAGCACCGTTAGCGGGAGATCAAATGAGCAGTTCTTC
>TRBV29-1|.|TRBJ1-5|.
CSVGVSVHQPQHF
TGCAGCGTTGGTGTGTCGGTTCATCAGCCCCAGCATTTT
>TRBV27|TRBD2|TRBJ2-7|.
CASSPSGGGYEQYF
TGTGCCAGCAGCCCAAGCGGGGGCGGCTACGAGCAGTACTTC
>TRBV18|.|TRBJ2-7|few
CASAGQTYEQYF
TGTGCCAGCGCGGGACAGACCTACGAGCAGTACTTC
>TRBV4-2|TRBD1|TRBJ2-5|few
CASSPRDREKETQYF
TGTGCCAGCAGCCCTAGGGACAGGGAGAAGGAGACCCAGTACTTC
>TRBV9|.|TRBJ1-3|.
CASSVVPGPRSGNTIYF
TGTGCCAGCAGCGTAGTCCCGGGGCCGCGCTCTGGAAACACCATATATTTT
>TRBV20-1|.|TRBJ2-1|.
CSARDEGPSYNEQFF
TGCAGTGCTAGAGATGAGGGTCCCTCCTACAATGAGCAGTTCTTC
>TRBV24-1|.|TRBJ2-2|.
CATSDPRGVGELFF
TGTGCCACCAGTGACCCCAGAGGGGTTGGGGAGCTGTTTTTT
>TRBV12-3/TRBV12-4|.|TRBJ2-3|.
CASSLNPSTDTQYF
TGTGCCAGCAGTTTAAACCCTAGCACAGATACGCAGTATTTT
>TRBV29-1|.|TRBJ2-7|.
CSVESDPYEQYF
TGCAGCGTTGAAAGCGATCCCTACGAGCAGTACTTC